This note documents a single T cell receptor (beta chain) sequence. The antigen remains unidentified. Preparation of TRB cDNA libraries relied on 5' RACE carrying UMI labels. TCRdb reprocessed the 5' RACE reads and reports one entry per CDR3 protein, with no DNA. This sample's table has about 63,000 distinct CDR3 sequences. The sample is drawn from a study of CXCR3-negative and CXCR3-positive naive CD8 T cells. Study results and caveats: TRB CDR3 properties served as the basis for inferring TCR strength, and surface CD5 was comparable between naive subsets. TRB CDR3s of CXCR3-positive naive cells were more hydrophobic than those of CXCR3-negative naive cells.

CD45RO-CCR7+CD27+CD95- cells counted as naive CD8+ T cells. The CDR3 is 15 residues long. Germline V CDR1 and CDR2: SGHDN, FVKESK. The sequence derives from a human donor in good health. Some clones in this sample may be carry-over from other donors' samples. Material for sequencing was naive CXCR3+ CD8+ T cells from blood. The subset here: CD45RO-CCR7+CD27+CD95- naive CD8+ T cells expressing CXCR3 (TNR3+). The genes are TRBV14 and TRBJ2-1; without DNA, the TCRdb call of TRBD1 cannot be checked. The CDR3 loop reads CASSQIRGRGNEQFF. The whole variable domain, remainder taken from reference TRBV14 and TRBJ2-1, is EAGVTQFPSHSVIEKGQTVTLRCDPISGHDNLYWYRRVMGKEIKFLLHFVKESKQDESGMPNNRFLAERTGGTYSTLKVQPAELEDSGVYFCASSQIRGRGNEQFFGPGTRLTVL.